This record looks at one T cell receptor beta chain sequence and its context. It was CD45RO-negative cells, positively selected for CCR7, that made up naive CD8 cells, with terminally differentiated effector memory CD45RA+ cells excluded. Assay execution proceeded at the deep level. In the original workflow: Junction-only immunoSEQ sequences carried no quality scores, so filtering differed. Generated by immunoSEQ multiplex PCR, the TCRdb table keeps only in-frame clones and is missing some. Clone size and V and J calls were adopted from that table, with D and trimming inferred from the DNA. This sample has about 2.1 million clones, with 93% found just once. This entry comes from a study of shared clonotypes between healthy human individuals. The CDR3 has 17 amino acids.

The sequencing input was naive CD8+ T cells from PBMCs. The chain couples TRBV21-1 to TRBJ1-1. TRBV21-1 is listed as a pseudogene. The receptor comes from a man aged 18 to 35 in good health. Some clones in this sample may be carry-over from other donors' samples. CDR3 loop: CASSKALIGPMNTEAFF. In DNA form, the CDR3 reads TGTGCCAGCAGCAAAGCGCTAATAGGTCCAATGAACACTGAAGCTTTCTTT.